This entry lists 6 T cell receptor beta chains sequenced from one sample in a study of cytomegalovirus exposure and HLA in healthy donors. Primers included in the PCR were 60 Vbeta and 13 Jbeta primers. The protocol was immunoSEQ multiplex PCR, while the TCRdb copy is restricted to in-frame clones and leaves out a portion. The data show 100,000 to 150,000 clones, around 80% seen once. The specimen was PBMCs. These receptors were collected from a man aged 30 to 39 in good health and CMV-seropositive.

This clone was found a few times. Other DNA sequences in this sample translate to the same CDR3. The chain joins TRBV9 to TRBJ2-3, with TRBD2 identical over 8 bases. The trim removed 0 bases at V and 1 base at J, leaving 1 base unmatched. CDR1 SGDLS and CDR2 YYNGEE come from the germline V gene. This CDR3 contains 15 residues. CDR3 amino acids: CASSVELAGTDTQYF. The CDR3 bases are TGTGCCAGCAGCGTAGAACTAGCGGGCACAGATACGCAGTATTTT.

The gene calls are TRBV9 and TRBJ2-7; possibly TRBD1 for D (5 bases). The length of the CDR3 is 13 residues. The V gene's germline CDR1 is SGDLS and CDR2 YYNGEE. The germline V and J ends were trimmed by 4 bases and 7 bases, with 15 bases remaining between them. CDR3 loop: CASSLGPQGEQYF. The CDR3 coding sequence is TGTGCCAGCAGCCTAGGGCCCCAGGGTGAGCAGTACTTC.

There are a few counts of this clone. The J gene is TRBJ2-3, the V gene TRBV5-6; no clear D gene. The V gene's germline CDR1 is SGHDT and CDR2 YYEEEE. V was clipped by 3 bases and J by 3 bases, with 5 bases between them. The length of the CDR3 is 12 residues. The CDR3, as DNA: TGTGCCAGCAGCTCCGGTACAGATACGCAGTATTTT. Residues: CASSSGTDTQYF. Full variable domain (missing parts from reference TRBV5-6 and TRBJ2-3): DAGVTQSPTHLIKTRGQQVTLRCSPKSGHDTVSWYQQALGQGPQFIFQYYEEEERQRGNFPDRFSGHQFPNYSSELNVNALLLGDSALYLCASSSGTDTQYFGPGTRLTVL.

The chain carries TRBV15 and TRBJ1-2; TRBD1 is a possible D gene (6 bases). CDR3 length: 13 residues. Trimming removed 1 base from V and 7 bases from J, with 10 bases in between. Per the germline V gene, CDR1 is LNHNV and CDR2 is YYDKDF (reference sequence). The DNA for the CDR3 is TGTGCCACCAGCAGAGGGGACAAAAGTGGCTACACCTTC. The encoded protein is CATSRGDKSGYTF. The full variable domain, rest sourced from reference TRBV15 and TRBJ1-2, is DAMVIQNPRYQVTQFGKPVTLSCSQTLNHNVMYWYQQKSSQAPKLLFHYYDKDFNNEADTPDNFQSRRPNTSFCFLDIRSPGLGDTAMYLCATSRGDKSGYTFGSGTRLTVV.

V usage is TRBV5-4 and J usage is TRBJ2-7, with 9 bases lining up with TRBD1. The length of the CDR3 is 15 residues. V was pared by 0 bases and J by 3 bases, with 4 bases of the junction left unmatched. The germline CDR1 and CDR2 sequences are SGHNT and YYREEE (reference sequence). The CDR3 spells CASSLGTGVIYEQYF. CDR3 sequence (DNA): TGTGCCAGCAGCTTGGGGACAGGGGTAATCTACGAGCAGTACTTC.

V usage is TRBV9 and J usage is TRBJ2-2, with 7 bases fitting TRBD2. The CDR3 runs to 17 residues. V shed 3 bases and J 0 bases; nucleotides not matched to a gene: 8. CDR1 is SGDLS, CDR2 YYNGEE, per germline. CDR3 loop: CASSGGAREPNTGELFF. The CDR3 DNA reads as TGTGCCAGCAGCGGGGGAGCGCGGGAGCCGAACACCGGGGAGCTGTTTTTT.